This paragraph reports one T cell receptor (beta chain). The data were taken from a study of blood T cell repertoires in COVID-19. Study information: Donors in the United States, Italy and Spain gave samples during acute or convalescent COVID-19. T cells, B-cell-depleted T cells, or PBMCs supplied cDNA or gDNA.

The trim removed 2 bases at V and 6 bases at J, leaving 2 bases unmatched. Germline V lookup: CDR1 LGHNA, CDR2 YNFKEQ. The CDR3 is made up of 13 amino acids. Original processing notes: Amplified reference gene primers provided the basis for estimating nucleated cell counts. Clones were read by immunoSEQ multiplex PCR, and TCRdb kept only the in-frame ones, dropping some. V and J calls and clone size are as listed in that table; D and trimming were resolved from the DNA. The sample has about 69,000 clones, around 83% seen once. The specimen sequenced was peripheral blood. J is TRBJ2-7 and V is TRBV4-2, with 9 bases matching TRBD1. The source is a human donor in a cohort sampled during active COVID-19. CDR3 in amino acids: CASSQRQGGEQYF. CDR3 nucleotide sequence: TGTGCCAGCAGCCAACGACAGGGGGGCGAGCAGTACTTC.